The 11 T cell receptor beta chains in this list originate from one sample, sequenced in a study of OX40 agonist ivuxolimab in advanced cancers. The data were produced by immunoSEQ multiplex PCR, yet TCRdb's version contains in-frame clones alone and is incomplete. The sample has 70,000 or so clones; about 85% are singletons. Material: CD4+ or CD8+ T cells sorted from blood, obtained in a trial of the OX40 agonist ivuxolimab. The receptors derive from an adult with an advanced solid tumor such as melanoma, head and neck, liver or kidney cancer.

CDR3 nucleotides: TGTGCCAGCAGTGAATTGAAGGGTTCTAGAGAAAAACTGTTTTTT. This sequence encodes CASSELKGSREKLFF. This chain connects TRBV25-1 to TRBJ1-4; D gene uncertain. The germline gives CDR1 MGHDK, CDR2 SYGVNS. With 1 base removed from V and 8 bases from J, the gap between germline ends came to 14 bases. This CDR3 contains 15 residues.

V gene TRBV7-2 combines with J gene TRBJ2-2, with TRBD1 matching 7 bases. Per the germline V gene, CDR1 is SGHTA and CDR2 is FQGNSA. The V gene end was trimmed by 2 bases and the J gene end by 1 base; junction bases not matched to a gene: 1. The CDR3 is 15 residues long. CDR3 sequence reads: CASSLRDRNTGELFF. The CDR3 DNA reads as TGTGCCAGCAGCTTACGGGACAGGAACACCGGGGAGCTGTTTTTT. The complete variable domain, with remaining parts taken from reference TRBV7-2 and TRBJ2-2, reads GAGVSQSPSNKVTEKGKDVELRCDPISGHTALYWYRQSLGQGLEFLIYFQGNSAPDKSGLPSDRFSAERTGGSVSTLTIQRTQQEDSAVYLCASSLRDRNTGELFFGEGSRLTVL.

The CDR3 loop is CASSKGVAVNTGELFF. In nucleotides, the CDR3 is TGTGCCAGCTCCAAAGGGGTAGCAGTTAACACCGGGGAGCTGTTTTTT. The V gene is TRBV11-3, the J gene TRBJ2-2, with D tentatively TRBD1 (5 bases). The CDR3 covers 16 residues. Germline CDR1 is SGHNT and CDR2 is YENEEA. Trimming shortened V by 8 bases and J by 2 bases, and 18 bases separated the two germline ends.

The chain has TRBV6-1 and TRBJ1-5; the match to TRBD1 covers 7 bases. The CDR3 consists of 13 residues. Unmatched junction bases numbered 2, after V lost 4 bases and J lost 5 bases. Germline V lookup: CDR1 MNHNS, CDR2 SASEGT. The CDR3 DNA reads as TGTGCCAGCAGTGCGACAGGGTATCAGCCCCAGCATTTT. As protein: CASSATGYQPQHF.

V is TRBV7-2 and J is TRBJ2-1, with 9 bases that match TRBD1. Germline lookup yields CDR1 SGHTA and CDR2 FQGNSA. J lost 3 bases, V lost 4 bases, and 4 bases had no gene match. The CDR3 consists of 15 residues. The CDR3 loop is CASSSGQGYYNEQFF. The CDR3 DNA reads as TGTGCCAGCAGCTCCGGACAGGGGTACTACAATGAGCAGTTCTTC.

CDR3: CASSIGGQTLEAFF. In nucleotides, the CDR3 is TGTGCCAGTAGTATAGGAGGACAAACACTTGAAGCTTTCTTT. This chain connects TRBV19 to TRBJ1-1, with a possible D match to TRBD1 (5 bases). Germline CDR1 and CDR2: LNHDA and SQIVND (reference sequence). This CDR3 region has 14 residues. Trimming stripped 1 base from V and 7 bases from J, with 13 bases between.

The gene calls are TRBV6-5 and TRBJ2-2; maybe TRBD1 (5 bases). Per the germline V gene, CDR1 is MNHEY and CDR2 is SVGAGI. CDR3 size: 12 residues. Trimming stripped 3 bases from V and 12 bases from J, with 11 bases between. CDR3 loop: CASSYLQGQLFF. DNA for the CDR3: TGTGCCAGCAGTTATCTCCAGGGCCAGCTGTTTTTT.

J is TRBJ1-4 and V is TRBV13; 8 bases fit TRBD1. V dropped 5 bases and J dropped 6; count of bases not matched to a gene: 5. The CDR3 has 14 amino acids. The germline gives CDR1 PRHDT, CDR2 FYEKMQ (reference sequence). CDR3 amino acids: CASSETGADEKLFF. The CDR3 DNA sequence: TGTGCCAGCAGCGAGACAGGGGCAGATGAAAAACTGTTTTTT. The variable domain in full, with the rest retrieved from reference TRBV13 and TRBJ1-4, is AAGVIQSPRHLIKEKRETATLKCYPIPRHDTVYWYQQGPGQDPQFLISFYEKMQSDKGSIPDRFSAQQFSDYHSELNMSSLELGDSALYFCASSETGADEKLFFGSGTQLSVL.

This rearrangement joins TRBV10-3 to TRBJ2-7; D not certain. CDR3 length equals 14 residues. Trimming removed 4 bases from V and 4 bases from J, with 14 bases in between. CDR1 and CDR2 (germline): ENHRY, SYGVKD. In DNA, the CDR3 is TGTGCCATCAGTGTGCACGTAACGCCGTACGAGCAGTACTTC. It codes for CAISVHVTPYEQYF.

The chain combines TRBV5-4 with TRBJ1-2; D is unresolved. The CDR3 runs to 15 residues. Germline CDR1 and CDR2: SGHNT and YYREEE (reference sequence). The germline V and J ends were trimmed by 0 bases and 0 bases, with 9 bases remaining between them. CDR3 amino acids: CASSLGLQTNYGYTF. The CDR3 DNA reads TGTGCCAGCAGCTTGGGACTGCAAACTAACTATGGCTACACCTTC.

The chain employs TRBV10-3 and TRBJ1-2; 7 bases match TRBD1. The CDR3 is 14 residues long. V lost 3 bases, J lost 7 bases, and 8 bases stayed unmatched. Germline loops: CDR1 ENHRY, CDR2 SYGVKD. The CDR3 is CAISDIRGGVGYTF. The CDR3 bases are TGTGCCATCAGTGACATCAGGGGGGGCGTTGGCTACACCTTC.